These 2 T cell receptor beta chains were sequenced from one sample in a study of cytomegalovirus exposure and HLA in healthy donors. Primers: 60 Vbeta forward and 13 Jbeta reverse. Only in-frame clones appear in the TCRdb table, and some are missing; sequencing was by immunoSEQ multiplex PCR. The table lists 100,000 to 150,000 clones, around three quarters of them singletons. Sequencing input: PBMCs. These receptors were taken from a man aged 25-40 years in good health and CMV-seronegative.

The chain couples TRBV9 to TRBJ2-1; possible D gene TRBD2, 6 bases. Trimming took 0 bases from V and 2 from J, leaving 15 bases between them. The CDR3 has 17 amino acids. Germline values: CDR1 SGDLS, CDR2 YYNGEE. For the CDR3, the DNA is TGTGCCAGCAGCGTAGGCGCCCAGGGCGGGGCCTACAATGAGCAGTTCTTC. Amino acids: CASSVGAQGGAYNEQFF.

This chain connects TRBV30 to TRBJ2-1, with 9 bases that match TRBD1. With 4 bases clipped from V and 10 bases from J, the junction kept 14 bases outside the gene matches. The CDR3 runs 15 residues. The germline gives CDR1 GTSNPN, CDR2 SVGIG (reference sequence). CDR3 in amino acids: CAWTTGGGSGDEQFF. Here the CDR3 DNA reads TGTGCCTGGACCACAGGGGGCGGTTCAGGGGACGAGCAGTTCTTC.